This T cell receptor beta chain is from a study of lymphopenia after photon versus proton radiotherapy. The method was immunoSEQ multiplex PCR; TCRdb's version includes in-frame clones alone and lacks a portion of them. The sample contains 150,000 to 200,000 clones, approximately 91% of which appear only once. The length of the CDR3 is 14 residues. CDR1 is SGDLS and CDR2 is YYNGEE in the germline V gene. J was trimmed by 3 bases and V by 1 base; bases with no gene match: 2. The study's findings and limits: Relative stability marked proton patients; photon patients lost diversity and naive cells. Only patients who died were analyzed for survival; proton advantage is unproven.

For this clone: Antigen specificity is unknown.

Specimen: peripheral blood, collected from a patient treated with photon-based radiotherapy. The chain is built from TRBV9 and TRBJ2-5, with 8 nucleotides matching TRBD2. The TCR sequence derives from a man aged 50 or older with gastric cancer. For the CDR3, the DNA is TGTGCCAGCAGCGTAACAGCGGGGGAAGAGACCCAGTACTTC. Translating it yields CASSVTAGEETQYF.